These 23 T cell receptor beta chains originate from one sample sequenced in a study of shared clonotypes between healthy human individuals. Libraries were prepared by immunoSEQ multiplex PCR; TCRdb keeps only in-frame clonotypes and omits some of them. The sample carries under 2,500,000 clones, more than 90% recorded once. Sample: naive CD4+ T cells sorted from blood. Subset here: CD45RA+ positively selected. The receptors were sampled from a young man in good health.

Turning to this clone: This CDR3 is also generated by other DNA sequences in the sample. The rearrangement links TRBV5-4 to TRBJ2-3; D gene ambiguous. Between the trimmed V and J ends, which lost 2 bases and 0 bases, there was a span of 7 bases. This CDR3 region has 14 residues. In germline, CDR1 is SGHNT, CDR2 YYREEE (reference sequence). The chain's CDR3 is CASSFGGSTDTQYF. The DNA for the CDR3 is TGTGCCAGCAGCTTCGGTGGTAGCACAGATACGCAGTATTTT.

This clone appeared a few times. This rearrangement joins TRBV18 to TRBJ2-7; D is tentatively TRBD1 or TRBD2 (5 bases each). The CDR3 length is 14 residues. Trimming shortened V by 4 bases and J by 4 bases, and 14 bases separated the two germline ends. Germline assignment: CDR1 KGHSH and CDR2 LQKENI. The CDR3 loop reads CASSRGRGQYEQYF. The CDR3 DNA follows: TGTGCCAGCTCACGGGGCCGGGGCCAATACGAGCAGTACTTC.

The V and J genes are TRBV11-1 and TRBJ2-7; D is possibly TRBD1 or TRBD2 (5 bases each). The CDR3 is 16 residues long. V was clipped by 2 bases and J by 0 bases, with 14 bases between them. Per the germline V gene, CDR1 is SGHAT and CDR2 is FQDESV (reference sequence). CDR3 in DNA: TGTGCCAGCAGCTTACACCGACAGCGGACCTCCTACGAGCAGTACTTC. It yields the protein CASSLHRQRTSYEQYF.

The chain has TRBV5-4 and TRBJ2-1, with 8 bases fitting TRBD2. The CDR3 runs to 16 residues. CDR1 is SGHNT, CDR2 YYREEE, per germline (reference sequence). The junction had 9 bases not matched to a gene; V was cut back by 4 bases and J by 3 bases. The CDR3: CASSSGGSGVYNEQFF. Here the CDR3 DNA reads TGTGCCAGCAGCAGCGGTGGTAGCGGGGTCTACAATGAGCAGTTCTTC.

In this sample, this clone turned up a few times. This sequence joins TRBV7-2 and TRBJ1-2; TRBD1 is a possible D gene (6 bases). Between the trimmed V and J ends, which lost 5 bases and 4 bases, there was a span of 14 bases. The CDR3 consists of 14 residues. The germline V gene encodes CDR1 SGHTA and CDR2 FQGNSA. The CDR3 sequence: CASSLGQIFYGYTF. The CDR3 nucleotides are TGTGCCAGCAGCCTAGGACAGATTTTCTATGGCTACACCTTC.

This clone was detected once. V usage is TRBV9 and J usage is TRBJ2-1, with a tentative D call TRBD2 (6 bases). Germline V gene lookup returns CDR1 SGDLS and CDR2 YYNGEE. The length of the CDR3 is 13 residues. The ends were cut back, 3 bases at V and 5 bases at J, with 9 bases in the middle. CDR3 in amino acids: CASSGGTNNEQFF. DNA of the CDR3: TGTGCCAGCAGCGGCGGGACGAACAATGAGCAGTTCTTC.

Notes on this clone: Additional DNA sequences in this sample encode the identical CDR3. The chain has TRBV28 and TRBJ1-2, with D maybe TRBD1 (5 bases). CDR1 is MDHEN and CDR2 is SYDVKM in the germline V gene. V was trimmed by 4 bases and J by 5 bases, leaving 5 bases between them. The CDR3 spans 11 residues. CDR3 residues: CASSSGYGYTF. The CDR3, as DNA: TGTGCCAGCAGTTCAGGGTATGGCTACACCTTC.

The chain employs TRBV2 and TRBJ2-5; 12 bases line up with TRBD1. This CDR3 has 16 residues. The germline V gene has CDR1 SNHLY and CDR2 FYNNEI. J lost 6 bases, V lost 4 bases, and 9 bases had no gene match. The CDR3 is CASSGGTGGQMKTQYF. The DNA of the CDR3 is TGTGCCAGCAGTGGCGGGACAGGGGGCCAGATGAAGACCCAGTACTTC.

The rearrangement links TRBV7-6 to TRBJ2-3, with 7 bases lining up with TRBD1. The germline V gene encodes CDR1 SGHVS and CDR2 FNYEAQ. The ends lost 1 base at V and 4 bases at J; junction bases unmatched: 5. This CDR3 has 15 amino acids. CDR3 coding DNA: TGTGCCAGCAGCTTAGATTTAGGGGGCGCAGATACGCAGTATTTT. Protein product: CASSLDLGGADTQYF.

The chain has TRBV7-2 and TRBJ2-7; the match to TRBD2 covers 13 bases. Germline CDR1 SGHTA, CDR2 FQGNSA. V lost 5 bases and J lost 3; bases outside the gene matches: 4. The CDR3 consists of 15 residues. The CDR3 bases are TGTGCCAGCAGCCGGACTAGCGGGAGCGACTACGAGCAGTACTTC. It codes for CASSRTSGSDYEQYF.

The chain couples TRBV7-8 to TRBJ1-6; tentatively, D is TRBD1 (6 bases). The CDR3 sequence is 14 residues long. Germline V lookup: CDR1 SGHVS, CDR2 FQNEAQ. Trimming removed 6 bases from V and 7 bases from J, with 13 bases in between. This chain's CDR3 is CASREQGYNSPLHF. The CDR3 region has the DNA TGTGCCAGCAGAGAACAGGGCTACAATTCACCCCTCCACTTT.

This chain connects TRBV9 to TRBJ2-7; possibly TRBD1 for D (6 bases). V was pared by 2 bases and J by 7 bases, with 19 bases between. This CDR3 has 15 residues. The V gene's germline CDR1 is SGDLS and CDR2 YYNGEE. CDR3 nucleotides: TGTGCCAGCAGCGTCGGGCCAGGGGCCGTGGTTGAGCAGTACTTC. Translated, it gives CASSVGPGAVVEQYF. The full variable domain, with the rest looked up from reference TRBV9 and TRBJ2-7, is DSGVTQTPKHLITATGQRVTLRCSPRSGDLSVYWYQQSLDQGLQFLIQYYNGEERAKGNILERFSAQQFPDLHSELNLSSLELGDSALYFCASSVGPGAVVEQYFGPGTRLTVT.

The CDR3 DNA reads as TGTGCCAGCAGCTTAGCGACAGCGGGAAATCAGCCCCAGCATTTT. Translating gives CASSLATAGNQPQHF. This chain uses TRBV7-2 with TRBJ1-5, with a possible D match to TRBD1 (5 bases). This CDR3 has 15 amino acids. The germline V and J ends were trimmed by 0 bases and 4 bases, with 10 bases remaining between them. Germline CDR1 SGHTA, CDR2 FQGNSA.

This clone was detected only once. Here the CDR3 reads CASSVGDSFGNEQYF. The CDR3 DNA reads as TGTGCCAGCAGCGTAGGAGATTCGTTTGGGAACGAGCAGTACTTC. This chain joins TRBV9 and TRBJ2-7; D uncertain. V shed 0 bases and J shed 5 bases, with 15 bases lying between them. The germline gives CDR1 SGDLS, CDR2 YYNGEE. The CDR3 is 15 amino acids.

Here the CDR3 DNA reads TGTGCCAGTAGTGTGGACAGGGGGCGCAGAGCTTTCTTT. Its translation: CASSVDRGRRAFF. The rearrangement links TRBV19 to TRBJ1-1; 11 bases fit TRBD1. In germline, CDR1 is LNHDA, CDR2 SQIVND (reference sequence). CDR3 length: 13 amino acids. The V segment lost 5 bases and the J segment 10 bases; nucleotides outside the gene matches: 6.

Concerning this clone itself: Other DNA sequences in this specimen translate into the identical CDR3. The chain has TRBV7-9 and TRBJ2-1; 11 bases match TRBD2. Per the germline V gene, CDR1 is SEHNR and CDR2 is FQNEAQ (reference sequence). This CDR3 spans 15 amino acids. J lost 4 bases, V lost 5 bases, and 4 bases had no gene match. This CDR3 reads CASSPGLAVYNEQFF. The CDR3 bases are TGTGCCAGCAGCCCGGGACTAGCGGTTTACAATGAGCAGTTCTTC.

Points on this clone: In the same sample, other DNA sequences code for this CDR3. CDR3 in DNA: TGTGCCAGCAGTTTCGGGGTTGGAAACACCATATATTTT. Amino acids: CASSFGVGNTIYF. V usage is TRBV28 and J usage is TRBJ1-3; D call uncertain. This CDR3 contains 13 residues. Between the trimmed V and J ends, which lost 3 bases and 3 bases, there was a span of 6 bases. The germline V gene has CDR1 MDHEN and CDR2 SYDVKM. The whole variable domain, filled in from reference TRBV28 and TRBJ1-3, reads DVKVTQSSRYLVKRTGEKVFLECVQDMDHENMFWYRQDPGLGLRLIYFSYDVKMKEKGDIPEGYSVSREKKERFSLILESASTNQTSMYLCASSFGVGNTIYFGEGSWLTVV.

The rearrangement joins TRBV14 to TRBJ1-1; D is unclear. The CDR3 sequence is 12 residues long. Trimming took off 10 bases at V and 1 base at J, with 10 bases between the two ends. CDR1 SGHDN and CDR2 FVKESK come from the germline V gene. Written as DNA, the CDR3 is TGTGCCACCTCGCACCCGAACACTGAAGCTTTCTTT. Protein sequence: CATSHPNTEAFF.

The chain couples TRBV11-1 to TRBJ2-1; D might be TRBD2 (6 bases). Germline values: CDR1 SGHAT, CDR2 FQDESV (reference sequence). The CDR3 sequence is 14 residues long. The germline V and J ends were trimmed by 0 bases and 12 bases, with 15 bases remaining between them. The CDR3 region is CASSLAGLLQGQFF. For the CDR3, the DNA is TGTGCCAGCAGCTTAGCGGGACTGTTGCAGGGGCAGTTCTTC. Supplemented by reference TRBV11-1 and TRBJ2-1, the full variable domain reads EAEVAQSPRYKITEKSQAVAFWCDPISGHATLYWYRQILGQGPELLVQFQDESVVDDSQLPKDRFSAERLKGVDSTLKIQPAELGDSAMYLCASSLAGLLQGQFFGPGTRLTVL.

This clone came up a few times. The chain combines TRBV28 with TRBJ2-5; 9 bases are shared with TRBD2. Germline CDR1 is MDHEN and CDR2 is SYDVKM. Losses at the gene ends were 6 bases for V and 2 bases for J; bases not matched to a gene: 4. The CDR3 loop spans 14 amino acids. CDR3 bases: TGTGCCAGCAGAATTAGCGGGGGACAAGAGACCCAGTACTTC. It yields the protein CASRISGGQETQYF.

This chain uses TRBV6-1 with TRBJ1-1, with TRBD1 matching 11 bases. The germline V gene encodes CDR1 MNHNS and CDR2 SASEGT. The CDR3 totals 17 residues. The V and J ends lost 4 bases and 5 bases, in that order; junction bases with no gene match: 12. In nucleotides, the CDR3 is TGTGCCAGCAGTGCGTCGGGGACAGGGGGAAGAGGGACTGAAGCTTTCTTT. The encoded protein is CASSASGTGGRGTEAFF.

In its sample, this clone was seen once. The chain links TRBV30 to TRBJ2-3; 8 nucleotides agree with TRBD1. With 5 bases clipped from V and 0 bases from J, the junction kept 4 bases outside the gene matches. This CDR3 is built from 14 residues. Germline V CDR1 and CDR2: GTSNPN, SVGIG (reference sequence). The CDR3 spells CAWGQGASTDTQYF. CDR3 bases: TGTGCCTGGGGTCAGGGGGCGAGCACAGATACGCAGTATTTT.

This chain connects TRBV6-1 to TRBJ1-4; the match to TRBD1 covers 9 bases. V trimming: 0 bases; J trimming: 8 bases; junction bases outside the gene matches: 4. Germline CDR1 MNHNS, CDR2 SASEGT. The CDR3 runs to 15 residues. The CDR3 reads CASSEAGQGGEKLFF. DNA of the CDR3: TGTGCCAGCAGTGAAGCGGGACAGGGAGGGGAAAAACTGTTTTTT.